This is a list of T cell receptor beta chains from one sample in a study of blood T cell repertoires in COVID-19. The repertoire was sequenced with immunoSEQ multiplex PCR; TCRdb's copy has only in-frame clones and lacks some. The repertoire holds roughly 80,000 clones, with roughly 84% as singletons. Sequencing was carried out using peripheral blood. The receptors here all came from a man aged 45-65 years with acute or convalescent COVID-19. Both conserved end residues are part of each CDR3. A D gene is named only where the DNA matches it firmly. A row's size may be missing; if present it is once, few, many or a size class.

d_gene | j_gene | abundance | v_gene | CDR3aa | CDR3nt
TRBD1 | TRBJ1-1 | once | TRBV28 | CASSFQDRVNTEAFF | TGTGCCAGCAGTTTCCAGGACAGGGTGAACACTGAAGCTTTCTTT
NA | TRBJ2-1 | NA | TRBV5-1 | CASSLEGAKAGRGRNEQFF | TGCGCCAGCAGCTTGGAGGGGGCTAAGGCGGGAAGAGGGAGGAATGAGCAGTTCTTC
TRBD2 | TRBJ2-3 | once | TRBV10-3 | CAIMASGTDTQYF | TGTGCCATCATGGCTAGCGGTACAGATACGCAGTATTTT
NA | TRBJ1-5 | NA | TRBV15 | CATSRVSSPGDQPQHF | TGTGCCACCAGCAGAGTTTCATCGCCGGGGGATCAGCCCCAGCATTTT
TRBD2 | TRBJ2-1 | NA | TRBV24-1 | CATSDFSPSGSFTEQFF | TGTGCCACCAGTGATTTTTCGCCCAGCGGGAGTTTTACTGAGCAGTTCTTC
TRBD2 | TRBJ2-7 | NA | TRBV5-4 | CASSSRTSGRIDEQYF | TGTGCCAGCAGCTCGCGGACTAGCGGGAGAATCGACGAGCAGTACTTC
TRBD2 | TRBJ2-1 | few | TRBV29-1 | CSVPGGSNEQFF | TGCAGCGTACCGGGGGGGTCTAATGAGCAGTTCTTC
TRBD1 | TRBJ1-2 | NA | TRBV6-5 | CASSRSRGNYGYTF | TGTGCCAGCAGCCGAAGCAGGGGGAACTATGGCTACACCTTC
NA | TRBJ1-5 | NA | TRBV4-3 | CASSQQVSNQPQHF | TGCGCCAGCAGCCAACAGGTTAGCAATCAGCCCCAGCATTTT
NA | TRBJ2-7 | NA | TRBV7-2 | CASSLSARGPYEQYF | TGTGCCAGCAGCTTATCCGCCAGGGGACCCTACGAGCAGTACTTC
NA | TRBJ2-5 | NA | TRBV12-3/TRBV12-4 | CASSRSGAETQYF | TGTGCCAGCAGCCGGAGTGGCGCGGAGACCCAGTACTTC
TRBD1 | TRBJ2-2 | NA | TRBV11-2 | CASSLGQGTGELFF | TGTGCCAGCAGCCTCGGACAGGGCACCGGGGAGCTGTTTTTT
NA | TRBJ2-7 | few | TRBV19 | CASTKGREQYF | TGTGCCAGTACGAAGGGGAGGGAGCAGTACTTC
NA | TRBJ2-5 | NA | TRBV24-1 | CATSRSPQETQYF | TGTGCCACCAGTCGTAGCCCCCAAGAGACCCAGTACTTC
NA | TRBJ2-7 | NA | TRBV21-1 | CASSTQGSRAYEQYF | TGTGCCAGCAGCACCCAGGGCAGCCGCGCCTACGAGCAGTACTTC
TRBD1 | TRBJ1-5 | NA | TRBV6-1 | CASSQGQSNQPQHF | TGTGCCAGCAGCCAGGGACAGAGCAATCAGCCCCAGCATTTT
TRBD1 | TRBJ2-2 | NA | TRBV7-9 | CASSTNRGSEYVPGELFF | TGTGCCAGCAGCACGAACAGGGGTAGCGAGTACGTCCCCGGGGAGCTGTTTTTT
NA | TRBJ2-1 | NA | TRBV5-6 | CASSLRWGGYNEQFF | TGTGCCAGCAGCTTGCGGTGGGGAGGCTACAATGAGCAGTTCTTC
NA | TRBJ2-7 | NA | TRBV3-1/TRBV3-2 | CASSQVGSQYEQYF | TGTGCCAGCAGCCAAGTCGGCTCACAGTACGAGCAGTACTTC
TRBD1 | TRBJ2-7 | NA | TRBV7-6 | CASSWGQNYEQYF | TGTGCCAGCAGCTGGGGACAGAACTACGAGCAGTACTTC
NA | TRBJ1-2 | NA | TRBV29-1 | CSVGTNYGYTF | TGCAGCGTGGGGACAAACTATGGCTACACCTTC
NA | TRBJ1-4 | NA | TRBV5-1 | CASSLIGGDEKLFF | TGCGCCAGCAGCTTAATCGGCGGGGATGAAAAACTGTTTTTT
TRBD1 | TRBJ1-2 | NA | TRBV3-1/TRBV3-2 | CASSPGQENYGYTF | TGTGCCAGCAGCCCAGGACAGGAGAACTATGGCTACACCTTC
TRBD1 | TRBJ1-1 | NA | TRBV29-1 | CSVDRGEAEAFF | TGCAGCGTGGACAGGGGAGAGGCTGAAGCTTTCTTT
TRBD2 | TRBJ2-2 | NA | TRBV7-2 | CASSLRLAETGELFF | TGTGCCAGCAGCTTACGACTAGCGGAGACCGGGGAGCTGTTTTTT
NA | TRBJ1-3 | NA | TRBV9 | CASSVERGNGNTIYF | TGTGCCAGCAGCGTAGAGCGAGGGAACGGAAACACCATATATTTT
TRBD1 | TRBJ2-3 | NA | TRBV4-3 | CASSQAGGNWDTQYF | TGCGCCAGCAGCCAAGCAGGGGGCAATTGGGATACGCAGTATTTT
TRBD1 | TRBJ2-7 | NA | TRBV5-1 | CASSLQGQGYEQYF | TGCGCCAGCAGCTTGCAGGGACAGGGCTACGAGCAGTACTTC
TRBD1 | TRBJ1-1 | NA | TRBV6-5 | CASVRGPGGTEAFF | TGTGCCAGCGTCAGGGGGCCGGGAGGCACTGAAGCTTTCTTT
NA | TRBJ1-1 | few | TRBV7-6 | CASSPPLGGNTEAFF | TGTGCCAGCAGCCCGCCTTTAGGGGGGAACACTGAAGCTTTCTTT
NA | TRBJ1-1 | few | TRBV3-1/TRBV3-2 | CASSQKSRVFDTEAFF | TGTGCCAGCAGCCAAAAGAGCAGGGTGTTCGACACTGAAGCTTTCTTT
TRBD2 | TRBJ2-7 | once | TRBV19 | CASSISGGGYEQYF | TGTGCCAGTAGTATAAGTGGGGGGGGCTACGAGCAGTACTTC
TRBD2 | TRBJ2-1 | NA | TRBV11-3 | CASSPGWVAGVHSYNEQFF | TGTGCCAGCAGCCCAGGGTGGGTAGCGGGGGTTCACTCCTACAATGAGCAGTTCTTC
NA | TRBJ1-5 | NA | TRBV15 | CATSRGRPGEQPQHF | TGTGCCACCAGCAGAGGTCGGCCAGGGGAGCAGCCCCAGCATTTT
TRBD1 | TRBJ1-4 | NA | TRBV28 | CASSSAGTGNEKLFF | TGTGCCAGCAGTTCAGCCGGGACAGGCAATGAAAAACTGTTTTTT
TRBD2 | TRBJ2-7 | NA | TRBV12-5 | CASGLVPGLAGSYEQYF | TGTGCTAGTGGTTTGGTCCCGGGACTAGCGGGATCTTACGAGCAGTACTTC
NA | TRBJ1-5 | NA | TRBV19 | CASSIARRGGRLNQPQHF | TGTGCCAGTAGTATAGCTCGTAGGGGGGGGCGGCTGAATCAGCCCCAGCATTTT
NA | TRBJ1-2 | NA | TRBV28 | CASSFRDSSNYGYTF | TGTGCCAGCAGTTTCCGGGACTCGAGTAACTATGGCTACACCTTC
NA | TRBJ2-1 | NA | TRBV7-2 | CASSLEAQGGGEQFF | TGTGCCAGCAGCTTAGAGGCCCAGGGGGGTGGTGAGCAGTTCTTC
NA | TRBJ2-7 | NA | TRBV7-6 | CASSLARFDNEQYF | TGTGCCAGCAGCTTAGCTCGATTTGACAACGAGCAGTACTTC
TRBD1 | TRBJ2-7 | NA | TRBV7-8 | CASSSPGQGAYEQYF | TGTGCCAGCAGTTCACCGGGACAGGGGGCCTACGAGCAGTACTTC
TRBD1 | TRBJ2-7 | NA | TRBV2 | CASRSGQGVYEQYF | TGTGCCAGCCGTTCGGGACAGGGGGTCTACGAGCAGTACTTC
TRBD1 | TRBJ1-5 | NA | TRBV7-8 | CASSLLRTGVYSNQPQHF | TGTGCCAGCAGCTTATTGCGGACAGGAGTTTATAGCAATCAGCCCCAGCATTTT
NA | TRBJ1-2 | NA | TRBV6-5 | CASSYAGRNYGYTF | TGTGCCAGCAGTTACGCGGGTCGTAACTATGGCTACACCTTC
TRBD2 | TRBJ2-3 | NA | TRBV4-1 | CASSLRTSGESTDTQYF | TGCGCCAGCAGCCTACGGACTAGCGGGGAAAGCACAGATACGCAGTATTTT